This TCR beta chain appears in the sequencing data of a study of identical twins. TCRdb re-derived calls from the 5' RACE reads in MiXCR, one entry per CDR3 protein. The repertoire holds 520,000 or so distinct CDR3 sequences, with 20% to 25% as singletons. CDR3 length equals 15 residues. Germline-derived CDR1 and CDR2 are DFQATT and SNEGSKA (reference sequence). The V end was cut by 0 bases, the J end by 5 bases, with 16 bases between. The same data also contributed to another study, on T cells expressing NK-cell markers.

This receptor was identified in a woman in her late teens or twenties in good health. What was sequenced was CD4+ T cells sorted from blood. The chain links TRBV20-1 to TRBJ2-5; D tentatively fits TRBD1 or TRBD2 (5 bases each). Here the CDR3 DNA reads TGCAGTGCTAGAGATGCATGGGGACCCGGGGAGACCCAGTACTTC. It specifies CSARDAWGPGETQYF.